The rows below give T cell receptor beta chains drawn from one sample of a study of T-cell reconstitution after alpha-beta-depleted transplantation in children. MiXCR, run by TCRdb on the PCR reads, gives a single entry per CDR3 protein. In the table there are about 170,000 distinct CDR3 sequences, around 10% of which are singletons. This specimen consisted of PBMCs, obtained before TCRalphabeta/CD19-depleted stem cell transplant. All receptors come from a boy aged 2 to 10 with acute myeloid leukemia, due to receive a stem cell transplant. Both conserved end residues are part of each CDR3. D genes are given only for firm matches. The size entry gives how often the clone was seen (once, few, many) or a class if it is expanded.

>many|TRBV9|NA|TRBJ2-1
TGTGCCAGCAGCGAGAGGGACTGGGTCTACAATGAGCAGTTCTTC
CASSERDWVYNEQFF
>few|TRBV27|NA|TRBJ2-1
TGTGCCAGCAGAGATCAGGGGGGAGATTGGTATGAGCAGTTCTTC
CASRDQGGDWYEQFF
>many|TRBV11-2|NA|TRBJ1-6
TGTGCCAGCAGCTCGTCCAAGAATTCACCCCTCCACTTT
CASSSSKNSPLHF
>many|TRBV11-2|NA|TRBJ2-5
TGTGCCAGCAGTTTCGCCGGGGAGGAAGGCCAGTACTTC
CASSFAGEEGQYF
>many|TRBV4-2|NA|TRBJ2-6
TGTGCCAGCACCACCATGGGGGGCTCTGGGGCCAACGTCCTGACTTTC
CASTTMGGSGANVLTF
>many|TRBV7-9|NA|TRBJ2-5
TGTGCCAGCAGCTTTCCTGATAACCAAGAGACCCAGTACTTC
CASSFPDNQETQYF
>many|TRBV7-2|TRBD1|TRBJ1-5
TGTGCCAGCAGCTTAACCGGGACAGGGGACCCTTATAGCAATCAGCCCCAGCATTTT
CASSLTGTGDPYSNQPQHF
>many|TRBV7-2|NA|TRBJ1-1
TGTGCCAGCAGCTCAATAGCGGGCATGAAGGTGACTGAAGCTTTCTTT
CASSSIAGMKVTEAFF
>many|TRBV12-3/TRBV12-4|NA|TRBJ2-5
TGTGCCAGCAGTTTTAACAGCCAAGAGACCCAGTACTTC
CASSFNSQETQYF
>many|TRBV24-1|NA|TRBJ1-5
TGTGCCACCAGTGATTTCGGTCGGGATAGCAATCAGCCCCAGCATTTT
CATSDFGRDSNQPQHF
>many|TRBV27|NA|TRBJ2-5
TGTGCCAGCAGTCTCGGGGAATTCTTCCAAGAGACCCAGTACTTC
CASSLGEFFQETQYF
>many|TRBV7-9|TRBD2|TRBJ2-1
TGTGCCAGCAGCGGAAAGCGGGAGGGCCTGAATGAGCAGTTCTTC
CASSGKREGLNEQFF
>many|TRBV12-3/TRBV12-4|TRBD2|TRBJ2-1
TGTGCCAGCAGGCGTGGCGGGAGCTCCTACAATGAGCAGTTCTTC
CASRRGGSSYNEQFF
>few|TRBV7-3|TRBD1|TRBJ2-7
TGTGCCAGCAGCCTGACAGGGGGATCCTACGAGCAGTACTTC
CASSLTGGSYEQYF
>many|TRBV27|NA|TRBJ2-1
TGTGCCAGCAGTCAGCGGACAGTTTACAATGAGCAGTTCTTC
CASSQRTVYNEQFF
>many|TRBV9|NA|TRBJ2-7
TGTGCCAGCAGCCCGAGTCCGGACTTTTACGAGCAGTACTTC
CASSPSPDFYEQYF
>many|TRBV28|NA|TRBJ1-5
TGTGCCAGCAGTCCGGACAGAGATGTCAATCAGCCCCAGCATTTT
CASSPDRDVNQPQHF
>many|TRBV20-1|TRBD2|TRBJ2-7
TGCAGTGCTCAGGCAGCGGGATACGAGCAGTACTTC
CSAQAAGYEQYF
>many|TRBV27|NA|TRBJ2-6
TGTGCCAGCAGTTCTCGGACGGGATACTCTGGGGCCAACGTCCTGACTTTC
CASSSRTGYSGANVLTF
>many|TRBV6-4|TRBD2|TRBJ2-2
TGTGCCAGCAGTGACGGGACTAGTAGCGGGGAGCTGTTTTTT
CASSDGTSSGELFF
>many|TRBV24-1|TRBD2|TRBJ2-1
TGTGCCACCAGTGATTTGGCTAGCGGGGGGAGGGCGCGTTACAATGAGCAGTTCTTC
CATSDLASGGRARYNEQFF
>many|TRBV9|TRBD1|TRBJ2-2
TGTGCCAGCAGCGTACGGGGACAGGGAAACACCGGGGAGCTGTTTTTT
CASSVRGQGNTGELFF
>many|TRBV20-1|NA|TRBJ2-7
TGCAGTGCTAGAAAAACAGGAGGTTTACCCTACGAGCAGTACTTC
CSARKTGGLPYEQYF
>many|TRBV5-1|NA|TRBJ2-5
TGCGCCAGCAGCTTGGGAGGTATGGGCCAAGAGACCCAGTACTTC
CASSLGGMGQETQYF
>many|TRBV7-2|NA|TRBJ2-1
TGTGCCAGCAGCTTAGACCCCGGAGGGCAGTTCTTC
CASSLDPGGQFF
>few|TRBV3-1|TRBD1|TRBJ2-5
TGTGCCAGCAGCCCACAGGGGGTCGGCAGGGTCACAGAGACCCAGTACTTC
CASSPQGVGRVTETQYF
>many|TRBV29-1|NA|TRBJ2-2
TGCAGCGTTGATCAGGGATCGGTCGGGGAGCTGTTTTTT
CSVDQGSVGELFF
>many|TRBV5-1|TRBD1|TRBJ1-1
TGCGCCAGCAGCCCCTGGACAGGGGGGACTGAAGCTTTCTTT
CASSPWTGGTEAFF
>many|TRBV11-2|NA|TRBJ2-1
TGTGCCAGCAGGTTGTGGGGGACAAGCTCCTACAATGAGCAGTTCTTC
CASRLWGTSSYNEQFF
>many|TRBV10-2|NA|TRBJ1-6
TGCGCCAGCAGTGAGTACAGGGAGAACTCACCCCTCCACTTT
CASSEYRENSPLHF
>many|TRBV5-5|NA|TRBJ1-3
TGTGCCAGCAGCCCACAGGGTTCTGGAAACACCATATATTTT
CASSPQGSGNTIYF
>many|TRBV7-8|NA|TRBJ2-3
TGTGCCAGCAGCTTAGGAATGGGGACACCGATCACAGATACGCAGTATTTT
CASSLGMGTPITDTQYF
>many|TRBV20-1|NA|TRBJ1-4
TGCAGTGCTAGAGCTCCCTTCGGCCCGAAGGCAACTAATGAAAAACTGTTTTTT
CSARAPFGPKATNEKLFF
>many|TRBV6-2/TRBV6-3|NA|TRBJ1-5
TGTGCCAGCACTCCGGGGGGAGCTCAGCCCCAGCATTTT
CASTPGGAQPQHF
>many|TRBV7-8|NA|TRBJ1-6
TGTGCCAGCAGCTTAGGTCCTCAGGGTCTCAATTCACCCCTCCACTTT
CASSLGPQGLNSPLHF
>many|TRBV19|TRBD2|TRBJ2-2
TGTGCCACCCTCCGACTAGCGGGCACCGGGGAGCTGTTTTTT
CATLRLAGTGELFF
>many|TRBV10-2|TRBD2|TRBJ2-3
TGCGCCAGCAGGGGGGGGTCGGTACGCACAGATACGCAGTATTTT
CASRGGSVRTDTQYF
>many|TRBV5-5|NA|TRBJ2-3
TGTGCCAGCAGCTTCCAGACTAGTGCAGATACGCAGTATTTT
CASSFQTSADTQYF
>many|TRBV5-1|TRBD1|TRBJ1-1
TGCGCCAGCAGCTTGACAGGGGGAGGCACTGAAGCTTTCTTT
CASSLTGGGTEAFF
>many|TRBV6-5|NA|TRBJ2-5
TGTGCCAGCACGGCAGACCAAGAGACCCAGTACTTC
CASTADQETQYF
>many|TRBV14|TRBD2|TRBJ2-4
TGTGCCAGCAGCCAGTCGCCGGGACTAGCGGGAGTTTTGTTCAAAAACATTCAGTACTTC
CASSQSPGLAGVLFKNIQYF